Listed here are 29 T cell receptor beta chains from one sample, sequenced in a study of breast tumors, draining lymph nodes, adjacent tissues. The lymph nodes were axillary draining lymph nodes from breast cancer patients. TCRdb reprocessed the multiplex PCR reads with MiXCR, giving one entry per CDR3 protein. The profile shows around 140,000 distinct CDR3 sequences, about 31% of them singletons. Sequenced material: axillary lymph node tissue. The origin of the receptors is a female donor with breast cancer. Some clones in this sample may be carry-over from other donors' samples.

This clonotype has a count of ten or more. The genes are TRBV24-1 and TRBJ2-1; 15 bases agree with TRBD2. Germline CDR1 is KGHDR and CDR2 is SFDVKD. The CDR3 loop spans 16 amino acids. V was pared by 4 bases and J by 8 bases, with 5 bases of the junction left unmatched. The CDR3 region is CATSETGLAGGYEQFF. CDR3 coding DNA: TGTGCCACCAGTGAAACGGGACTAGCGGGGGGATATGAGCAGTTCTTC.

V usage is TRBV20-1 and J usage is TRBJ1-1; D gene uncertain. The length of the CDR3 is 14 residues. Trimming took off 6 bases at V and 5 bases at J, with 19 bases between the two ends. In germline, CDR1 is DFQATT, CDR2 SNEGSKA (reference sequence). The CDR3 region is CSAQKSGRQTEAFF. CDR3 nucleotides: TGCAGTGCCCAGAAATCAGGCAGGCAGACTGAAGCTTTCTTT.

Concerning this clonotype itself: One end of the junction does not line up with germline, which may come from a read error. The V call is TRBV19, the J call TRBJ2-3, with TRBD1 matching 7 bases. CDR1 and CDR2 from the germline V gene are LNHDA and SQIVND (reference sequence). This CDR3 has 15 amino acids. The CDR3 sequence is CANSWTGTSTDTQYF. The DNA for the CDR3 is TGTGCCAATAGTTGGACAGGAACTAGCACAGATACGCAGTATTTT.

About this clonotype itself: The junction departs from germline at one end; a sequencing error may be responsible. V is TRBV28 and J is TRBJ1-3, with 7 positions matching TRBD1. The CDR3 covers 15 residues. From germline, CDR1 is MDHEN and CDR2 SYDVKM. The CDR3 region has the DNA TGTGCCAGCAGAAGACAGGGTAACGCTGGAAGCACCATATATTTT. It is translated as CASRRQGNAGSTIYF.

This clonotype was picked up many times. V gene TRBV2 combines with J gene TRBJ2-6; 8 bases line up with TRBD1. In germline, CDR1 is SNHLY, CDR2 FYNNEI. CDR3 length: 18 amino acids. V lost 7 bases to trimming and J lost 1 base; unmatched junction nucleotides: 12. The CDR3 protein is CASIIDPDRVSGANVLTF. The CDR3 DNA is TGTGCCAGCATTATAGACCCGGACAGGGTATCTGGGGCCAACGTCCTGACTTTC.

Note on this clonotype: This could be a read error, since a much larger clone is one nucleotide away. The rearrangement joins TRBV6-5 to TRBJ2-2; a possible D gene is TRBD2 (5 bases). The CDR3 runs 16 residues. Germline V CDR1 and CDR2: MNHEY, SVGAGI. CDR3 residues: CASSYSWVLYTGEPFF. DNA of the CDR3: TGTGCCAGCAGTTACTCTTGGGTGTTGTACACCGGGGAGCCGTTTTTT.

With regard to this clonotype: This sequence may be a read error, since a much larger clone differs from it by one base. The rearrangement uses TRBV27 and TRBJ1-4; the D gene is possibly TRBD1 (5 bases). The V and J ends lost 7 bases and 12 bases respectively, with 21 bases between them. The CDR3 loop spans 14 amino acids. The germline CDR1 and CDR2 sequences are MNHEY and SMNVEV (reference sequence). In DNA form, the CDR3 reads TGTGCCAGCACTAGGCAAGGGGAGCTGTTGGAACTGTTTTTT. Translated: CASTRQGELLELFF.

With regard to this clonotype: One end of the junction varies from germline; a read error may be responsible. The chain links TRBV9 to TRBJ2-1; the D call may be TRBD1 or TRBD2 (5 bases each). Germline V gene lookup returns CDR1 SGDLS and CDR2 YYNGEE. The CDR3 contains 16 residues. Here the CDR3 reads CASSPRGRGFYDEQFF. The CDR3, as DNA: TGTGCCAGCAGCCCCCGGGGCAGAGGGTTCTACGATGAGCAGTTCTTC.

This clonotype was picked up many times. The rearrangement uses TRBV3-1 and TRBJ1-4, with 12 bases lining up with TRBD1. Trimming took 4 bases from V and 10 from J; bases not matched to a gene: 10. This CDR3 region has 16 residues. Germline V gene lookup returns CDR1 LGHDT and CDR2 YNNKEL (reference sequence). CDR3 DNA sequence: TGTGCCAGCAGCCCGGGACAGGGGGCGCTGAGGGGAAAACTGTTTTTT. Translation: CASSPGQGALRGKLFF. The full variable domain, completed using reference TRBV3-1 and TRBJ1-4, is DTAVSQTPKYLVTQMGNDKSIKCEQNLGHDTMYWYKQDSKKFLKIMFSYNNKELIINETVPNRFSPKSPDKAHLNLHINSLELGDSAVYFCASSPGQGALRGKLFFGSGTQLSVL.

This clonotype has a count of ten or more. The V and J genes are TRBV5-6 and TRBJ2-7; D uncertain. Trimming took 1 base from V and 0 from J, leaving 11 bases between them. The V gene's germline CDR1 is SGHDT and CDR2 YYEEEE. This CDR3 contains 15 residues. The CDR3 nucleotides are TGTGCCAGCAGCTTGATTTATTCGAGCTCCTACGAGCAGTACTTC. As protein: CASSLIYSSSYEQYF.

This clonotype was found many times. CDR3 region: CASSQVTGGSAIYF. The CDR3 DNA sequence: TGTGCCAGCAGCCAAGTGACAGGCGGTTCCGCCATATATTTT. V is TRBV4-2 and J is TRBJ1-3; maybe TRBD1 (6 bases). Trimming took 1 base from V and 11 from J, leaving 15 bases between them. This CDR3 contains 14 residues. CDR1 is LGHNA and CDR2 is YNFKEQ in the germline V gene.

This clonotype has a count of ten or more. The chain links TRBV27 to TRBJ2-1, with 8 nucleotides matching TRBD2. CDR3 length: 15 amino acids. V was clipped by 3 bases and J by 6 bases; unmatched bases: 7. Germline V lookup: CDR1 MNHEY, CDR2 SMNVEV (reference sequence). The CDR3 coding sequence is TGTGCCAGCAGTTTTCCCGCGGGGGGTCGCAATGAGCAGTTCTTC. This sequence encodes CASSFPAGGRNEQFF.

This clonotype was picked up many times. The chain combines TRBV6-5 with TRBJ2-1; the D call may be TRBD1 or TRBD2 (7 bases each). This CDR3 has 15 amino acids. Trimming pared 8 bases from V and 3 bases from J, leaving 17 bases between. Germline CDR1 is MNHEY and CDR2 is SVGAGI. DNA for the CDR3: TGTGCCAGCTCCCCCAGGGGGGGGTTCTACAATGAGCAGTTCTTC. Its protein product is CASSPRGGFYNEQFF.

About this clonotype: Its ends do not fully match the called genes, so a read error is possible. The chain employs TRBV7-6 and TRBJ1-4; TRBD1 matches 7 bases. Germline CDR1 SGHVS, CDR2 FNYEAQ. CDR3 length: 15 amino acids. DNA of the CDR3: TGTGCCGGCAGCGTTTCGGGACAGAATAATGAGAAACTGGTTTTT. This codes for CAGSVSGQNNEKLVF.

As concerns this clonotype: Since a much larger clone is just one base distant, this may be a read error. The chain has TRBV28 and TRBJ2-5; perhaps D is TRBD1 or TRBD2 (6 bases each). CDR1 and CDR2 (germline): MDHEN, SYDVKM. V was cut by 6 bases and J by 10 bases, with 24 bases left in between. This CDR3 contains 15 residues. CDR3: CASRGQGLNWRVQYF. CDR3 DNA: TGTGCCAGCAGGGGGCAGGGGCTCAACTGGAGGGTCCAGTACTTC.

This chain connects TRBV7-9 to TRBJ1-4; unclear D gene. Germline values: CDR1 SEHNR, CDR2 FQNEAQ (reference sequence). The CDR3 length is 15 residues. Trimming took off 4 bases at V and 0 bases at J, with 9 bases between the two ends. Written as DNA, the CDR3 is TGTGCCAGCAGCTACCCGACAACAACTAATGAAAAACTGTTTTTT. Translating gives CASSYPTTTNEKLFF.

This clonotype has a count of ten or more. The chain links TRBV18 to TRBJ2-1; D unclear. Trimming took 3 bases from V and 5 from J, leaving 8 bases between them. Germline-derived CDR1 and CDR2 are KGHSH and LQKENI. The CDR3 is made up of 13 amino acids. CDR3 protein: CASSPPGNNEQFF. The CDR3 DNA reads as TGTGCCAGCTCACCTCCTGGCAACAATGAGCAGTTCTTC.

This clonotype has at least ten counts. The gene calls are TRBV7-2 and TRBJ2-5; 7 bases align to TRBD1. This CDR3 comprises 15 residues. From germline, CDR1 is SGHTA and CDR2 FQGNSA. V shed 3 bases, J shed 7 bases, and the junction held 11 bases outside the gene matches. The CDR3, as DNA: TGTGCCAGCAGCTTCCGCATTGCGGCAGGGGGGACCCAGTACTTC. Translated: CASSFRIAAGGTQYF.

This clonotype was recorded many times. A single base separates this from a much larger clone, so it may be a read error. This chain links TRBV20-1 with TRBJ2-7; D is uncertain. This CDR3 spans 14 amino acids. Trimming stripped 3 bases from V and 6 bases from J, with 18 bases between. Germline CDR1 is DFQATT and CDR2 is SNEGSKA (reference sequence). The CDR3 sequence is CSASSLTFPSEQYV. The CDR3 nucleotides are TGCAGTGCTAGTTCCCTTACATTTCCCTCCGAGCAGTACGTC.

This clonotype showed up just a few times. This chain links TRBV4-2 with TRBJ1-1; 7 bases line up with TRBD1. Trimming cost V 2 bases and J 5 bases; bases outside gene matches: 11. This CDR3 contains 16 residues. Germline V CDR1 and CDR2: LGHNA, YNFKEQ. The DNA of the CDR3 is TGTGCCAGCAGCCAACAACCTACAGGGGTCCTTACTGAAGCTTTCTTT. Translation: CASSQQPTGVLTEAFF.

In the case of this clonotype: A much larger clone differs from this one at a single base, so this may be a read error. DNA for the CDR3: TGTGCCAGCAGTTTATACACAGCTAGCACAGATACGCAGTGTTTT. As protein: CASSLYTASTDTQCF. This chain joins TRBV28 and TRBJ2-3; a possible D gene is TRBD2 (5 bases). The CDR3 consists of 15 residues. Per germline, CDR1 MDHEN and CDR2 SYDVKM.

The rearrangement links TRBV19 to TRBJ2-2; tentatively, D is TRBD1 (5 bases). Germline V gene lookup returns CDR1 LNHDA and CDR2 SQIVND (reference sequence). V dropped 3 bases and J dropped 2 bases, with 10 bases sitting between them. The CDR3 is 15 residues long. CDR3 protein: CASSIRTGNTGELFF. The CDR3, as DNA: TGTGCCAGTAGTATTCGCACAGGAAACACCGGGGAGCTGTTTTTT.

This clonotype was detected ten times or more. This chain uses TRBV2 with TRBJ1-4, with 7 nucleotides matching TRBD1. Germline CDR1 SNHLY, CDR2 FYNNEI. The V segment lost 4 bases and the J segment 7 bases; nucleotides outside the gene matches: 3. The CDR3 spans 13 residues. The CDR3 sequence: CASSVRGAEKLFF. In DNA, the CDR3 is TGTGCCAGCAGTGTCAGGGGGGCTGAAAAACTGTTTTTT.

As to this clonotype: Being one base from a much bigger clone, this may be a read error. The chain employs TRBV6-1 and TRBJ1-5; D gene ambiguous. Germline CDR1 reads MNHNS; CDR2 reads SASEGT. The CDR3 has 14 residues. The V end was cut by 5 bases, the J end by 3 bases, with 11 bases between. The CDR3 DNA follows: TGTGCCAGCAGTCTTTCCCAGGTCAATCAGCCCCAGCATTTT. Its protein is CASSLSQVNQPQHF.

This clonotype was counted at least ten times. The rearrangement links TRBV7-3 to TRBJ2-2; 8 bases fit TRBD1. Germline V gives CDR1 SGHTA, CDR2 FQGTGA. CDR3 length equals 17 residues. V lost 5 bases and J lost 1; bases outside the gene matches: 9. In DNA, the CDR3 is TGTGCCAGCAGCCCTAACGGACAGGGCGGGAACACCGGGGAGCTGTTTTTT. It is translated as CASSPNGQGGNTGELFF. Looking up the rest from reference TRBV7-3 and TRBJ2-2 gives the full variable domain: GAGVSQTPSNKVTEKGKYVELRCDPISGHTALYWYRQSLGQGPEFLIYFQGTGAADDSGLPNDRFFAVRPEGSVSTLKIQRTERGDSAVYLCASSPNGQGGNTGELFFGEGSRLTVL.

Regarding this clonotype: This clone may be a read error of a much larger clone one base away. The chain's CDR3 is CASSLSLRTLGGYPF. CDR3 bases: TGTGCCAGCAGCTTAAGTCTACGGACCCTTGGCGGCTACCCCTTC. The V call is TRBV7-9, the J call TRBJ1-2, with unresolved D. The CDR3 loop spans 15 amino acids. Germline V gene sequence: CDR1 SEHNR, CDR2 FQNEAQ (reference sequence).

The V gene is TRBV18, the J gene TRBJ2-1; 8 bases line up with TRBD2. The CDR3 has 16 residues. V trimming: 4 bases; J trimming: 5 bases; junction bases outside the gene matches: 10. The germline V gene has CDR1 KGHSH and CDR2 LQKENI. The CDR3 sequence: CASSLLATSADNEQFF. DNA for the CDR3: TGTGCCAGCTCACTATTAGCGACTAGCGCTGACAATGAGCAGTTCTTC.

This clonotype occurred many times. J is TRBJ2-1 and V is TRBV3-1, with D possibly matching TRBD2 (6 bases). Germline CDR1 is LGHDT and CDR2 is YNNKEL (reference sequence). The V and J ends lost 1 base and 7 bases respectively, with 14 bases between them. The CDR3 totals 15 residues. CDR3 sequence (DNA): TGTGCCAGCAGCCAAGCTCGGGGGTTGAGGAATGAGCAGTTCTTC. This gives the protein CASSQARGLRNEQFF.

CDR3 nucleotide sequence: TGTGCCAGCAGTTTATCGACAGGGGGAGTCTATGGCTACACCTTC. It yields the protein CASSLSTGGVYGYTF. This chain joins TRBV27 and TRBJ1-2; 9 bases align to TRBD1. Per the germline V gene, CDR1 is MNHEY and CDR2 is SMNVEV (reference sequence). This CDR3 has 15 residues. The V gene end was trimmed by 0 bases and the J gene end by 4 bases; junction bases not matched to a gene: 3.